The 23 T cell receptor beta chains below all came from one sample that was sequenced in a study of CXCR3-negative and CXCR3-positive naive CD8 T cells. Regarding the study as a whole: More hydrophobic TRB CDR3s were found in CXCR3-positive naive cells than in CXCR3-negative naive cells.

Researchers prepared the TRB cDNA libraries using 5' RACE with UMI labels. From the 5' RACE reads, TCRdb lists one entry per CDR3 protein and no DNA. With tens of thousands of distinct CDR3 sequences in the sample, the ten largest clones hold around 5%. The antigens these receptors bind are not known. Specimen: naive CXCR3+ CD8+ T cells from blood. Subset indicated: CD45RO-CCR7+CD27+CD95- naive CD8+ T cells expressing CXCR3 (TNR3+). These receptors were taken from a human donor in good health. Some clones in this sample may be carry-over from other donors' samples.

The chain carries TRBV7-8 and TRBJ2-2. The CDR3 loop spans 11 amino acids. Germline V gene sequence: CDR1 SGHVS, CDR2 FQNEAQ. The CDR3 protein is CASSLSGELFF.

The rearrangement joins TRBV29-1 to TRBJ2-6; TCRdb's D call, TRBD1, is unchecked because there is no DNA. Per the germline V gene, CDR1 is SQVTM and CDR2 is ANQGSEA. The CDR3 is 15 residues long. CDR3 protein: CSVEGRASGANVLTF.

CDR3 amino acids: CASSSVAGGGEAFF. The genes are TRBV7-3 and TRBJ1-1; without DNA, the TCRdb call of TRBD1 cannot be checked. Germline V lookup: CDR1 SGHTA, CDR2 FQGTGA. This CDR3 is built from 14 residues.

The chain recombines TRBV6-2 or TRBV6-3 with TRBJ1-3; the TCRdb call, TRBD1, lacks DNA for checking. This CDR3 has 16 residues. From germline, CDR1 is MNHEY and CDR2 SVGEGT. The CDR3 reads CASSYSTGSSGNTIYF.

V gene TRBV21-1 combines with J gene TRBJ2-7. TRBV21-1 is described as a pseudogene. The CDR3 is 12 residues long. CDR3 region: CASSPRTYEQYF.

The rearrangement links TRBV7-6 to TRBJ2-1. Germline loops: CDR1 SGHVS, CDR2 FNYEAQ. The CDR3 loop spans 15 amino acids. CDR3 sequence reads: CASSNLPLPDNEQFF.

The gene calls are TRBV5-1 and TRBJ2-1; the TCRdb call, TRBD2, lacks DNA for checking. Germline V gene data show CDR1 as SGHRS and CDR2 as YFSETQ. The CDR3 contains 18 residues. The CDR3 protein is CASSLKRTSGGDYNEQFF. The variable domain in full, with the rest retrieved from reference TRBV5-1 and TRBJ2-1, is KAGVTQTPRYLIKTRGQQVTLSCSPISGHRSVSWYQQTPGQGLQFLFEYFSETQRNKGNFPGRFSGRQFSNSRSEMNVSTLELGDSALYLCASSLKRTSGGDYNEQFFGPGTRLTVL.

The J gene is TRBJ2-2, the V gene TRBV20-1; checking the TCRdb D call of TRBD2 is not possible without DNA. Looked up from germline, CDR1 is DFQATT and CDR2 is SNEGSKA (reference sequence). The CDR3 covers 15 residues. CDR3 region: CSARRGGRDTGELFF.

This chain uses TRBV29-1 with TRBJ2-7; the D call from TCRdb, TRBD2, cannot be confirmed without DNA. CDR1 is SQVTM and CDR2 is ANQGSEA in the germline V gene. There are 18 residues in the CDR3. The CDR3 spells CSVGTMREFPLISYEQYF.

J is TRBJ1-2 and V is TRBV3-1; TCRdb designates TRBD1, a call that cannot be tested without DNA. There are 15 residues in the CDR3. The V gene's germline CDR1 is LGHDT and CDR2 YNNKEL (reference sequence). CDR3 protein: CASSLGTEANYGYTF.

The rearrangement uses TRBV28 and TRBJ1-3; there is no DNA to check the TCRdb D call of TRBD1. Germline CDR1 reads MDHEN; CDR2 reads SYDVKM. The CDR3 spans 18 residues. The CDR3 reads CASSRTRSWKHPEYTIYF.

The J gene is TRBJ1-5, the V gene TRBV7-8. The CDR3 is 15 amino acids. Germline CDR1 reads SGHVS; CDR2 reads FQNEAQ. The CDR3 sequence: CASSLDARGGQPQHF.

The rearrangement links TRBV5-1 to TRBJ2-3; TCRdb proposes TRBD2, but this gene call is untestable without DNA. The CDR3 runs to 15 residues. Germline values: CDR1 SGHRS, CDR2 YFSETQ. CDR3 in amino acids: CASSLEAGVTDTQYF.

This chain connects TRBV12-3 or TRBV12-4 to TRBJ2-5; there is no DNA to check the TCRdb D call of TRBD1. This CDR3 is built from 14 residues. The CDR3 sequence is CASRGTGREETQYF.

The chain uses TRBV29-1 and TRBJ2-5; TCRdb designates TRBD2, a call that cannot be tested without DNA. The CDR3 consists of 15 residues. The V gene's germline CDR1 is SQVTM and CDR2 ANQGSEA. CDR3 loop: CSVLGPLYHQETQYF.

The J gene is TRBJ2-1, the V gene TRBV29-1; the TCRdb D gene call, TRBD2, has no DNA to confirm it. From germline, CDR1 is SQVTM and CDR2 ANQGSEA. The CDR3 is made up of 14 amino acids. Here the CDR3 reads CSVVGTSRYNEQFF.

This chain connects TRBV14 to TRBJ1-6. There are 18 residues in the CDR3. Per germline, CDR1 SGHDN and CDR2 FVKESK. This CDR3 is CASSQDVTPSIYNSPLHF.

This chain uses TRBV14 with TRBJ2-7. CDR1 SGHDN and CDR2 FVKESK come from the germline V gene. This CDR3 is built from 14 residues. The CDR3 sequence is CASSQKGSSYEQYF.

The chain joins TRBV28 to TRBJ2-7; TCRdb names TRBD2, which stays unverified in the absence of DNA. CDR1 is MDHEN and CDR2 is SYDVKM in the germline V gene. CDR3 length: 18 amino acids. This CDR3 is CASSLFATSGAPSYEQYF.

The chain combines TRBV20-1 with TRBJ2-7; TCRdb gives TRBD2 as the D gene, but with no DNA this cannot be confirmed. This CDR3 has 15 residues. Germline values: CDR1 DFQATT, CDR2 SNEGSKA (reference sequence). This CDR3 is CSAVGEVKGVYEQYF.

V and J are TRBV4-2 and TRBJ2-3. This CDR3 comprises 13 residues. Germline CDR1 and CDR2: LGHNA and YNFKEQ. CDR3 in amino acids: CASSQVSGDTQYF.

The chain couples TRBV7-2 to TRBJ2-5; TCRdb selects TRBD1, and the lack of DNA leaves this call unchecked. Per the germline V gene, CDR1 is SGHTA and CDR2 is FQGNSA. This CDR3 spans 15 amino acids. Here the CDR3 reads CASSRMGGLQETQYF.

V is TRBV29-1 and J is TRBJ2-5; TCRdb picks TRBD1, but there is no DNA to check that call. Per germline, CDR1 SQVTM and CDR2 ANQGSEA. The length of the CDR3 is 14 residues. CDR3: CSVEDLDRQETQYF.